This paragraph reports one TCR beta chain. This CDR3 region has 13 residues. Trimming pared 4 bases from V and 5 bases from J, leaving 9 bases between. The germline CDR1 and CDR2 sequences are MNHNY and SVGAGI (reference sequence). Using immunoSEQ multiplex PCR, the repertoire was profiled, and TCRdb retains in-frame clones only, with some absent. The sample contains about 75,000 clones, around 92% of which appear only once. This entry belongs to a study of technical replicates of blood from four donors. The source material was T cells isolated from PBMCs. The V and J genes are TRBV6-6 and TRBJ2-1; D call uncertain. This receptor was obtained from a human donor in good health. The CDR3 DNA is TGTGCCAGCAGTTCTACGAGCAACAATGAGCAGTTCTTC. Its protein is CASSSTSNNEQFF.